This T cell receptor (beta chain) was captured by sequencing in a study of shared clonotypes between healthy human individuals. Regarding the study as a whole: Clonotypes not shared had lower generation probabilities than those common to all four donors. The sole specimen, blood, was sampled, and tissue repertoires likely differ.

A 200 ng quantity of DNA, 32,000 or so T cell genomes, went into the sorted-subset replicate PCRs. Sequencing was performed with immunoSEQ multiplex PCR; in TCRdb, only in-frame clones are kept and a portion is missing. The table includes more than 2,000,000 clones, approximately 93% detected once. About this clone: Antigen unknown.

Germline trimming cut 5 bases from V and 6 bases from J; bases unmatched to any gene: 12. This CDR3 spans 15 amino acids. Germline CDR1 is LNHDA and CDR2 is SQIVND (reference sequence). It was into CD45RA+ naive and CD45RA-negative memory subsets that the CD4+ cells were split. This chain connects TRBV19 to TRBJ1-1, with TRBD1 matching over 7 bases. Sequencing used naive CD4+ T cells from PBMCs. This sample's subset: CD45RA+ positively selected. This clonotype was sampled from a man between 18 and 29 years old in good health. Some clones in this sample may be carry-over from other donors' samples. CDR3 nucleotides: TGTGCCAGTAGTCCGGCCGACAGGGCTCAGGCTGAAGCTTTCTTT. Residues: CASSPADRAQAEAFF. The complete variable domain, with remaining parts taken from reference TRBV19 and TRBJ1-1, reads DGGITQSPKYLFRKEGQNVTLSCEQNLNHDAMYWYRQDPGQGLRLIYYSQIVNDFQKGDIAEGYSVSREKKESFPLTVTSAQKNPTAFYLCASSPADRAQAEAFFGQGTRLTVV.